This entry lists 32 T cell receptor beta chains sequenced from one sample in a study of blood T cell repertoires in COVID-19. Sequencing was performed with immunoSEQ multiplex PCR; in TCRdb, only in-frame clones are kept and a portion is missing. The sample carries more than 250,000 clones, roughly 91% recorded once. Sequenced: peripheral blood. The receptors originated from a man in his forties or fifties with active or convalescent COVID-19.

CDR3 amino acids: CASRGDRAQGYTF. In nucleotides, the CDR3 is TGTGCCAGTAGAGGGGACAGGGCACAAGGCTACACCTTC. This chain uses TRBV19 with TRBJ1-2; 9 nucleotides line up with TRBD1. CDR3 length equals 13 residues. The V and J ends lost 6 bases and 8 bases, in that order; junction bases with no gene match: 7. Germline values: CDR1 LNHDA, CDR2 SQIVND (reference sequence).

V gene TRBV18 combines with J gene TRBJ1-6; 7 bases align to TRBD1. Germline V gene sequence: CDR1 KGHSH, CDR2 LQKENI. The V gene end was trimmed by 2 bases and the J gene end by 4 bases; junction bases not matched to a gene: 2. The CDR3 spans 15 residues. The CDR3 spells CASSPADRYNSPLHF. For the CDR3, the DNA is TGTGCCAGCTCACCAGCGGACAGGTATAATTCACCCCTCCACTTT.

The chain links TRBV11-3 to TRBJ2-1, with TRBD2 as a possible D gene (5 bases). V was shortened by 3 bases and J by 9 bases, with 6 bases between the two germline ends. The CDR3 loop spans 11 amino acids. Germline V gene sequence: CDR1 SGHNT, CDR2 YENEEA. The CDR3 region is CASSFRGEQFF. The CDR3 DNA follows: TGTGCCAGCAGCTTTCGGGGTGAGCAGTTCTTC.

This clone occurred once. V gene TRBV28 combines with J gene TRBJ1-3; 7 positions agree with TRBD1. With 3 bases clipped from V and 0 bases from J, the junction kept 11 bases outside the gene matches. CDR3 length: 18 residues. CDR1 and CDR2 from the germline V gene are MDHEN and SYDVKM. CDR3 region: CASSFGFGGGGSGNTIYF. CDR3 DNA sequence: TGTGCCAGCAGTTTTGGGTTTGGAGGGGGCGGCTCTGGAAACACCATATATTTT.

V and J are TRBV28 and TRBJ1-1; TRBD1 matches 8 bases. The V gene end was trimmed by 3 bases and the J gene end by 1 base; junction bases not matched to a gene: 10. Germline lookup yields CDR1 MDHEN and CDR2 SYDVKM. The CDR3 loop spans 17 amino acids. This chain's CDR3 is CASSFGTGKNWNTEAFF. For the CDR3, the DNA is TGTGCCAGCAGTTTCGGGACAGGTAAAAATTGGAACACTGAAGCTTTCTTT. Using reference TRBV28 and TRBJ1-1 for the parts outside the CDR3, the full variable domain is DVKVTQSSRYLVKRTGEKVFLECVQDMDHENMFWYRQDPGLGLRLIYFSYDVKMKEKGDIPEGYSVSREKKERFSLILESASTNQTSMYLCASSFGTGKNWNTEAFFGQGTRLTVV.

The chain joins TRBV28 to TRBJ2-2; tentatively, D is TRBD2 (6 bases). The CDR3 sequence is 14 residues long. Deletions cut 7 bases from V and 7 bases from J, with 16 bases between. Germline loops: CDR1 MDHEN, CDR2 SYDVKM. CDR3 residues: CASNAWGVSGELFF. The CDR3 bases are TGTGCCAGCAACGCTTGGGGGGTTAGCGGGGAGCTGTTTTTT.

DNA for the CDR3: TGTGCCAGCAGCGTGGGACTAGCGGGGGCCTTCTACGAGCAGTACTTC. Amino acids: CASSVGLAGAFYEQYF. The chain carries TRBV9 and TRBJ2-7; 14 bases map to TRBD2. Germline V CDR1 and CDR2: SGDLS, YYNGEE. The CDR3 totals 16 residues. The V and J ends lost 2 bases and 3 bases, in that order; junction bases with no gene match: 4.

This chain connects TRBV19 to TRBJ2-5, with D perhaps matching TRBD1 (6 bases). The ends were cut back, 7 bases at V and 9 bases at J, with 21 bases in the middle. This CDR3 has 14 amino acids. CDR1 and CDR2 (germline): LNHDA, SQIVND (reference sequence). The CDR3 region is CASKAEAGTGSQYF. Here the CDR3 DNA reads TGTGCCAGTAAAGCAGAGGCCGGCACAGGGTCCCAGTACTTC.

The CDR3 DNA is TGTGCCAGCAGCTTTCAGGGGATATACTCTGGAAACACCATATATTTT. This gives the protein CASSFQGIYSGNTIYF. The chain uses TRBV5-6 and TRBJ1-3, with D possibly being TRBD1 (6 bases). This CDR3 has 16 amino acids. Germline CDR1 SGHDT, CDR2 YYEEEE. V gave up 2 bases and J gave up 0 bases, with 12 bases separating them.

This clone was found a few times. The chain has TRBV14 and TRBJ1-2, with 9 bases lining up with TRBD1. There are 15 residues in the CDR3. The ends lost 4 bases at V and 7 bases at J; junction bases unmatched: 10. The germline V gene has CDR1 SGHDN and CDR2 FVKESK. CDR3 in DNA: TGTGCCAGCAGCCCTCGACAGGGGGACTGGACTGGCTACACCTTC. Translating gives CASSPRQGDWTGYTF.

The rearrangement links TRBV7-8 to TRBJ2-3; D remains unclear. V lost 5 bases, J lost 4 bases, and 7 bases lay in between. Per germline, CDR1 SGHVS and CDR2 FQNEAQ. This CDR3 contains 12 residues. CDR3: CASSPNSDTQYF. In nucleotides, the CDR3 is TGTGCCAGCAGCCCCAATTCAGATACGCAGTATTTT.

This sequence joins TRBV24-1 and TRBJ1-1; possible D gene TRBD1, 6 bases. From germline, CDR1 is KGHDR and CDR2 SFDVKD. This CDR3 is 15 amino acids long. V was clipped by 9 bases and J by 6 bases, with 22 bases between them. CDR3 sequence reads: CATGTGRGPSAEAFF. In nucleotides, the CDR3 is TGTGCCACCGGTACAGGGAGGGGCCCGAGCGCTGAAGCTTTCTTT.

The chain has TRBV28 and TRBJ1-5; D gene ambiguous. The CDR3 runs to 14 residues. V lost 6 bases to trimming and J lost 5 bases, with 14 bases between them. Germline assignment: CDR1 MDHEN and CDR2 SYDVKM. CDR3 coding DNA: TGTGCCAGCAGGCCAGCGGGTCGCGATCAGCCCCAGCATTTT. Translation gives CASRPAGRDQPQHF.

Concerning this clone: The same CDR3 also results from other DNA sequences found in this sample. The chain uses TRBV5-1 and TRBJ2-5; the D gene is possibly TRBD1 (5 bases). Trimming stripped 0 bases from V and 2 bases from J, with 8 bases between. The CDR3 covers 14 residues. From germline, CDR1 is SGHRS and CDR2 YFSETQ. The CDR3 sequence is CASSLGQSQETQYF. For the CDR3, the DNA is TGCGCCAGCAGCTTGGGACAGTCTCAAGAGACCCAGTACTTC.

This chain connects TRBV11-3 to TRBJ2-1, with D hard to call. The CDR3 consists of 13 residues. The germline CDR1 and CDR2 sequences are SGHNT and YENEEA. V was clipped by 5 bases and J by 8 bases, with 13 bases between them. The CDR3 DNA reads as TGTGCCAGCAGCCTTAACCGGGTTCATGAGCAGTTCTTC. It is translated as CASSLNRVHEQFF.

V is TRBV27 and J is TRBJ1-6; 7 bases are shared with TRBD1. This CDR3 has 17 residues. V gave up 5 bases and J gave up 1 base; unmatched junction bases: 8. Germline loops: CDR1 MNHEY, CDR2 SMNVEV (reference sequence). CDR3 sequence reads: CASSTDRVRSYNSPLHF. In DNA form, the CDR3 reads TGTGCCAGCAGTACCGACAGGGTCAGGTCCTATAATTCACCCCTCCACTTT.

This clone was seen just once. The gene calls are TRBV27 and TRBJ2-7, with TRBD2 matching over 13 bases. In germline, CDR1 is MNHEY, CDR2 SMNVEV (reference sequence). The trim removed 2 bases at V and 3 bases at J, leaving 10 bases unmatched. The CDR3 consists of 18 residues. This CDR3 reads CASSLDGPGLAGSYEQYF. CDR3 in DNA: TGTGCCAGCAGTTTAGACGGGCCGGGACTAGCGGGAAGCTACGAGCAGTACTTC.

This chain joins TRBV7-3 and TRBJ1-2; 10 positions match TRBD1. CDR1 and CDR2 (germline): SGHTA, FQGTGA. CDR3 length: 14 residues. V lost 5 bases to trimming and J lost 5 bases; unmatched junction nucleotides: 5. The CDR3 DNA is TGTGCCAGCAGCCGGGACAGGGGAGGGTATGGCTACACCTTC. Translated, it gives CASSRDRGGYGYTF.

The rearrangement joins TRBV6-5 to TRBJ1-3; D is ambiguous. The CDR3 is made up of 13 amino acids. Germline values: CDR1 MNHEY, CDR2 SVGAGI. V lost 7 bases, J lost 1 base, and 8 bases lay in between. The CDR3 here is CASKHPSGNTIYF. CDR3 nucleotides: TGTGCCAGCAAACACCCTTCTGGAAACACCATATATTTT.

Remarks on this clone: Other DNA sequences in this sample translate to the same CDR3. The rearrangement links TRBV5-1 to TRBJ1-6; 7 bases are shared with TRBD1. The V gene end was trimmed by 3 bases and the J gene end by 10 bases; junction bases not matched to a gene: 7. This CDR3 is built from 14 residues. Germline values: CDR1 SGHRS, CDR2 YFSETQ. CDR3 region: CASSSGQPGSPLHF. For the CDR3, the DNA is TGCGCCAGCAGCTCGGGACAGCCGGGATCACCCCTCCACTTT. The full variable domain, rest sourced from reference TRBV5-1 and TRBJ1-6, is KAGVTQTPRYLIKTRGQQVTLSCSPISGHRSVSWYQQTPGQGLQFLFEYFSETQRNKGNFPGRFSGRQFSNSRSEMNVSTLELGDSALYLCASSSGQPGSPLHFGNGTRLTVT.

The chain couples TRBV5-5 to TRBJ2-3, with TRBD1 matching over 7 bases. This CDR3 region has 16 residues. V was pared by 1 base and J by 0 bases, with 5 bases of the junction left unmatched. The germline gives CDR1 SGHKS, CDR2 YYEKEE (reference sequence). The CDR3 sequence is CASSLYLGGSTDTQYF. CDR3 coding DNA: TGTGCCAGCAGCTTGTATCTAGGGGGCAGCACAGATACGCAGTATTTT.

J is TRBJ1-2 and V is TRBV10-3; 9 bases agree with TRBD1. The CDR3 has 12 residues. Germline V CDR1 and CDR2: ENHRY, SYGVKD. With V trimmed by 7 bases and J by 10 bases, 7 bases remained unmatched. The DNA of the CDR3 is TGTGCCATCACCTCGGGACAGGGCGCCTACACCTTC. Amino acid sequence: CAITSGQGAYTF.

The gene calls are TRBV4-1 and TRBJ1-2; TRBD1 aligns across 8 bases. V shed 10 bases, J shed 3 bases, and the junction held 1 base outside the gene matches. This CDR3 has 11 residues. Germline V gene lookup returns CDR1 MGHRA and CDR2 YSYEKL. The CDR3 protein is CAKTGDYGYTF. The CDR3 nucleotides read TGCGCCAAGACAGGGGACTATGGCTACACCTTC.

V usage is TRBV15 and J usage is TRBJ1-2; 8 bases align to TRBD1. The V gene's germline CDR1 is LNHNV and CDR2 YYDKDF (reference sequence). J lost 2 bases, V lost 1 base, and 3 bases had no gene match. The CDR3 sequence is 15 residues long. CDR3 sequence: CATSRGQGWNYGYTF. CDR3 in DNA: TGTGCCACCAGCAGAGGACAGGGGTGGAACTATGGCTACACCTTC.

J is TRBJ2-3 and V is TRBV6-2 or TRBV6-3, with TRBD1 identical over 7 bases. The CDR3 contains 15 residues. Per germline, CDR1 MNHEY and CDR2 SVGEGT. The J segment lost 2 bases and the V segment lost 5 bases, leaving 7 bases of the junction unmatched. CDR3 region: CASSGATGDTDTQYF. CDR3 coding DNA: TGTGCCAGCAGTGGGGCTACAGGGGACACAGATACGCAGTATTTT.

The chain couples TRBV7-2 to TRBJ2-3, with D perhaps matching TRBD1 (5 bases). V was clipped by 1 base and J by 4 bases, with 12 bases between them. Germline CDR1 is SGHTA and CDR2 is FQGNSA. This CDR3 has 15 amino acids. CDR3 in DNA: TGTGCCAGCAGCTTAGGAGTCGCCAGGGCAGATACGCAGTATTTT. Protein sequence: CASSLGVARADTQYF.

The chain links TRBV27 to TRBJ1-1, with 11 bases identical to TRBD1. The CDR3 runs 14 residues. Unmatched junction bases numbered 3, after V lost 5 bases and J lost 4 bases. Germline lookup yields CDR1 MNHEY and CDR2 SMNVEV (reference sequence). The CDR3 DNA follows: TGTGCCAGCAGTCTGGGACAGGGGGTCACTGAAGCTTTCTTT. This encodes CASSLGQGVTEAFF.

The rearrangement links TRBV7-9 to TRBJ2-7; no clear D gene. Looked up from germline, CDR1 is SEHNR and CDR2 is FQNEAQ (reference sequence). Trimming shortened V by 5 bases and J by 9 bases, and 20 bases separated the two germline ends. The CDR3 is 14 amino acids. The CDR3 bases are TGTGCCAGCAGCCCGATCCCCCCCGCTACGGGGCAGTACTTC. Translated: CASSPIPPATGQYF.

The chain combines TRBV6-1 with TRBJ1-2; 9 positions agree with TRBD1. The CDR3 covers 20 residues. The V gene's germline CDR1 is MNHNS and CDR2 SASEGT. V dropped 4 bases and J dropped 2; count of bases not matched to a gene: 20. CDR3 nucleotides: TGTGCCAGCAGTGGACCTAGTCCCGGGACAGGGACCCCATCCAACTATGGCTACACCTTC. This codes for CASSGPSPGTGTPSNYGYTF.

The chain uses TRBV7-2 and TRBJ2-3, with 8 bases matching TRBD1. Germline-derived CDR1 and CDR2 are SGHTA and FQGNSA. The CDR3 is 15 amino acids. The V gene end was trimmed by 3 bases and the J gene end by 5 bases; junction bases not matched to a gene: 7. In DNA form, the CDR3 reads TGTGCCAGCAGCTTGCGTCAGGGGGCGGAAGATACGCAGTATTTT. Protein product: CASSLRQGAEDTQYF.

This chain uses TRBV5-1 with TRBJ2-1; 9 nucleotides agree with TRBD2. From germline, CDR1 is SGHRS and CDR2 YFSETQ. V lost 4 bases to trimming and J lost 3 bases; unmatched junction nucleotides: 8. This CDR3 is built from 16 residues. CDR3: CASSATQREVYNEQFF. CDR3 nucleotides: TGCGCCAGCAGCGCAACCCAGCGGGAGGTCTACAATGAGCAGTTCTTC.

The chain combines TRBV3-1 (or the pseudogene TRBV3-2) with TRBJ2-1, with 13 bases aligning to TRBD2. Germline CDR1 LGHDT, CDR2 YNNKEL (reference sequence). With V trimmed by 0 bases and J by 5 bases, 1 base remained unmatched. CDR3 size: 16 residues. The CDR3: CASSQEGLAGDNEQFF. In DNA, the CDR3 is TGTGCCAGCAGCCAAGAAGGACTAGCGGGAGACAATGAGCAGTTCTTC.